This T cell receptor (beta chain) was sequenced in a study of cytomegalovirus exposure and HLA in healthy donors. As for the study in general: Across 350 to 500 genotyped donors, about 86% landed in the Caucasian-associated ancestry cluster.

Regarding the study as a whole: The authors listed about 170 TCR beta chains as cytomegalovirus-associated. Prior analysis indicated that the majority of TCR beta V segments exhibited productivity approximately 90% or approximately 30% of the time. Analysis was performed later, and it showed HLA-associated TCR beta chains to be more clonally expanded than equally common others.

Turning to this clone: The antigen is unknown.

Germline V gene sequence: CDR1 SGDLS, CDR2 YYNGEE. With 4 bases clipped from V and 5 bases from J, the junction kept 7 bases outside the gene matches. The CDR3 is 15 residues long. PCR was performed using 60 Vbeta and 13 Jbeta primers. Measured with immunoSEQ multiplex PCR; TCRdb has only the in-frame clones, and not every one. In the table there are 95,000 to 150,000 clones, roughly 69% of which are singletons. Sequenced sample: PBMCs. This chain uses TRBV9 with TRBJ2-3, with TRBD2 matching 10 bases. This sequence was found in a woman between 35 and 50 years old in good health and CMV-seropositive. The CDR3 here is CASSPSGGAIDTQYF. The CDR3 DNA is TGTGCCAGCAGCCCCAGCGGGGGGGCCATAGATACGCAGTATTTT.